The 17 T cell receptor beta chains below all came from one sample that was sequenced in a study of CD8+CD57+ T cells in acquired aplastic anemia. Selection for sequencing was limited to patients who had shown CD8+CD57+ cell expansion by flow cytometry. Using genomic DNA as the template, TCR beta VDJ and CDR3 profiling was carried out. TCRdb re-called the reads with MiXCR, one entry per CDR3 protein. The sample comprises about 98,000 distinct CDR3 sequences, around 70% of which are singletons, and 65% rests with the top ten. Sample: sorted CD4+, CD8+, or CD8+CD57+ T cells (not recorded which) from PBMCs. Receptors originate from a human donor with aplastic anemia.

This clonotype has a count of ten or more. V gene TRBV20-1 combines with J gene TRBJ1-4, with a possible D match to TRBD1 (5 bases). This CDR3 region has 14 residues. Between the trimmed V and J ends, which lost 5 bases and 4 bases, there was a span of 14 bases. Germline V CDR1 and CDR2: DFQATT, SNEGSKA (reference sequence). The CDR3 nucleotides are TGCAGTGCTCCTGCGTGGGGGGGTAATGAAAAACTGTTTTTT. It specifies CSAPAWGGNEKLFF.

The genes are TRBV19 and TRBJ1-3; D is uncertain. This CDR3 region has 15 residues. CDR1 LNHDA and CDR2 SQIVND come from the germline V gene (reference sequence). Trimming stripped 5 bases from V and 0 bases from J, with 11 bases between. CDR3 nucleotide sequence: TGTGCCAGTAGTTCCTGGGTCAGCTCTGGAAACACCATATATTTT. This translates into CASSSWVSSGNTIYF.

DNA of the CDR3: TGCAGCGTTGGGGGGGGGGCTGGCTATGGCTACACCTTC. Protein product: CSVGGGAGYGYTF. The gene calls are TRBV29-1 and TRBJ1-2, with D perhaps matching TRBD1 (6 bases). Trimming stripped 4 bases from V and 4 bases from J, with 13 bases between. This CDR3 has 13 residues. The germline gives CDR1 SQVTM, CDR2 ANQGSEA.

V gene TRBV19 combines with J gene TRBJ2-7, with TRBD1 matching over 11 bases. The CDR3 extends over 15 amino acids. CDR1 is LNHDA and CDR2 is SQIVND in the germline V gene (reference sequence). The ends lost 5 bases at V and 3 bases at J; junction bases unmatched: 6. CDR3 sequence (DNA): TGTGCCAGTAGTCCTTCCGGGACAGGGGGCTACGAGCAGTACTTC. Translation gives CASSPSGTGGYEQYF.

The chain carries TRBV9 and TRBJ2-5; 8 bases align to TRBD1. The J segment lost 5 bases and the V segment lost 3 bases, leaving 9 bases of the junction unmatched. Germline lookup yields CDR1 SGDLS and CDR2 YYNGEE. The CDR3 sequence is 15 residues long. DNA for the CDR3: TGTGCCAGCAGCGCCGCCACAGGGGGGCTTGAGACCCAGTACTTC. Translation: CASSAATGGLETQYF.

The chain has TRBV2 and TRBJ2-5; D is unclear. This CDR3 contains 12 residues. Trimming took off 4 bases at V and 9 bases at J, with 12 bases between the two ends. Germline V lookup: CDR1 SNHLY, CDR2 FYNNEI. The CDR3 DNA sequence: TGTGCCAGCAGTGTCGGTCCTGGGGCCCAGTACTTC. It translates to CASSVGPGAQYF.

This rearrangement joins TRBV6-1 to TRBJ2-3, with TRBD2 matching 11 bases. After removal of 6 bases from V and 0 bases from J, the junction contained 5 bases not matched to a gene. This CDR3 is 16 amino acids long. CDR1 and CDR2 from the germline V gene are MNHNS and SASEGT. CDR3 amino acids: CASRTSGRPSTDTQYF. As DNA, the CDR3 is TGTGCCAGCAGAACTAGCGGGAGACCTAGCACAGATACGCAGTATTTT.

V gene TRBV20-1 combines with J gene TRBJ2-5; 7 bases are a match to TRBD1. The CDR3 covers 14 residues. V was pared by 3 bases and J by 3 bases, with 7 bases of the junction left unmatched. Looked up from germline, CDR1 is DFQATT and CDR2 is SNEGSKA (reference sequence). Written as DNA, the CDR3 is TGCAGTGCTAGGCCCACAGGGGAGAAAGAGACCCAGTACTTC. It codes for CSARPTGEKETQYF.

The chain links TRBV7-9 to TRBJ2-7; D not certain. V was shortened by 5 bases and J by 2 bases, with 16 bases between the two germline ends. Germline V gives CDR1 SEHNR, CDR2 FQNEAQ (reference sequence). CDR3 length equals 15 residues. CDR3 in DNA: TGTGCCAGCAGCCCCCCCTCGGCCGGCACCTACGAGCAGTACTTC. Translation gives CASSPPSAGTYEQYF.

Comment on this clonotype: This may arise from a read error, as a much more abundant clone is one base away. The J gene is TRBJ1-5, the V gene TRBV19; D gene unclear. CDR1 LNHDA and CDR2 SQIVND come from the germline V gene (reference sequence). The ends were cut back, 3 bases at V and 6 bases at J, with 9 bases in the middle. The CDR3 has 13 amino acids. In nucleotides, the CDR3 is TGTGCCAGTAGTATTGGGCATGGTCAGCCCCAGCATTTT. Its protein product is CASSIGHGQPQHF.

This clonotype was counted only a few times. V usage is TRBV20-1 and J usage is TRBJ2-3, with D perhaps TRBD1 (6 bases). Germline CDR1 and CDR2: DFQATT and SNEGSKA (reference sequence). Trimming stripped 5 bases from V and 3 bases from J, with 15 bases between. The CDR3 is 14 residues long. The CDR3 reads CSAFSQGGTDTQYF. As DNA, the CDR3 is TGCAGTGCTTTCTCACAGGGTGGGACAGATACGCAGTATTTT.

The gene calls are TRBV7-6 and TRBJ2-1; TRBD2 might be the D (7 bases). The germline CDR1 and CDR2 sequences are SGHVS and FNYEAQ. The V end was cut by 3 bases, the J end by 5 bases, with 11 bases between. The CDR3 runs 14 residues. CDR3 coding DNA: TGTGCCAGCAGCTTGGGCGGGGGCAACAATGAGCAGTTCTTC. This codes for CASSLGGGNNEQFF.

The chain has TRBV20-1 and TRBJ1-5, with 10 bases that match TRBD1. The CDR3 is 15 amino acids. The trim removed 7 bases at V and 0 bases at J, leaving 6 bases unmatched. Germline CDR1 reads DFQATT; CDR2 reads SNEGSKA (reference sequence). The DNA for the CDR3 is TGCAGTGTCCGGACAGGGGGAAGTAGCAATCAGCCCCAGCATTTT. Its translation is CSVRTGGSSNQPQHF.

The chain links TRBV10-2 to TRBJ1-1, with D possibly matching TRBD1 (6 bases). This CDR3 contains 16 residues. Germline V gene data show CDR1 as WSHSY and CDR2 as SAAADI. V lost 6 bases to trimming and J lost 8 bases, with 25 bases between them. The CDR3 sequence: CASRYRQATPPREAFF. The CDR3 DNA reads TGCGCCAGCAGATACCGACAGGCTACCCCCCCCCGAGAAGCTTTCTTT.

This clonotype came up a few times. The genes are TRBV25-1 and TRBJ1-2; 10 nucleotides align to TRBD1. This CDR3 is 17 amino acids long. Germline V gene sequence: CDR1 MGHDK, CDR2 SYGVNS. The trim removed 0 bases at V and 6 bases at J, leaving 10 bases unmatched. CDR3: CASSEYGADRGRNGYTF. As DNA, the CDR3 is TGTGCCAGCAGTGAATATGGGGCGGACAGGGGGAGGAATGGCTACACCTTC.

This chain links TRBV10-3 with TRBJ2-7, with TRBD2 identical over 8 bases. The V gene end was trimmed by 4 bases and the J gene end by 3 bases; junction bases not matched to a gene: 11. The CDR3 covers 16 residues. Germline CDR1 reads ENHRY; CDR2 reads SYGVKD. CDR3 region: CAISARGRGAIYEQYF. In DNA form, the CDR3 reads TGTGCCATCAGTGCCCGCGGGCGGGGGGCCATCTACGAGCAGTACTTC.

The chain uses TRBV24-1 and TRBJ2-1; D tentatively fits TRBD1 or TRBD2 (5 bases each). Trimming left V 4 bases short and J 3 bases short, with 18 bases between. CDR3 length: 17 residues. Germline V gene lookup returns CDR1 KGHDR and CDR2 SFDVKD. CDR3 in DNA: TGTGCCACCAGTGACCCGGGACCCAGCATAGGCTACAATGAGCAGTTCTTC. This gives the protein CATSDPGPSIGYNEQFF.